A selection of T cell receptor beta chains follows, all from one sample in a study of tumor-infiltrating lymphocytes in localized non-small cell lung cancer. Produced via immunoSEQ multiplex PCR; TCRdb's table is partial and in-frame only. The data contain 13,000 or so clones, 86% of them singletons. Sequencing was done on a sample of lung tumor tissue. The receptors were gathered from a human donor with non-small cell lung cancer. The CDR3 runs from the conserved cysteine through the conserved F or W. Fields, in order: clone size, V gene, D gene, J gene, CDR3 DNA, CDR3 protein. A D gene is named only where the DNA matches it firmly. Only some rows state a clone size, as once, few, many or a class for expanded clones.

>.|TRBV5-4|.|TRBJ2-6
TGTGCCAGCAGCTTCGTCGCGGGGCCAGGGGCCAACGTCCTGACTTTC
CASSFVAGPGANVLTF
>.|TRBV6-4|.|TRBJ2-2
TGTGCCAGCAGCCCCACTGACACCGGGGAGCTGTTTTTT
CASSPTDTGELFF
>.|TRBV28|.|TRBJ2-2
TGTGCCAGCAGCGGGAGAGAAAGGAACACCGGGGAGCTGTTTTTT
CASSGRERNTGELFF
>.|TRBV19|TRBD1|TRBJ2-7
TGTGCCAGTAGTATTCAGACGACAGGGGCCCTCTCCTACGAGCAGTACTTC
CASSIQTTGALSYEQYF
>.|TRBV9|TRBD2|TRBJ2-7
TGTGCCAGCAGCGCTAGCGGGAGGAGTCCCGAGCAGTACTTC
CASSASGRSPEQYF
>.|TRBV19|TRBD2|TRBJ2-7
TGTGCCAGTAGTATAGCGTCTAGCGGGGCCTACGAGCAGTACTTC
CASSIASSGAYEQYF
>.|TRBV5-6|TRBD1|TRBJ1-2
TGTGCCAGCAGCTTGGTTGCAGGGGGCAATCAGCTCGGCTATGGCTACACCTTC
CASSLVAGGNQLGYGYTF
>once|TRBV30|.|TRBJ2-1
TGTGCCTGGAGTGTAGGGCTCCGACTCCCGGGTTGGGATGAGCAGTTCTTC
CAWSVGLRLPGWDEQFF
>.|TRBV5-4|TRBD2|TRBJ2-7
TGTGCCAGCAGCTTGAGGACTAGCGGGACGAACGAGCAGTACTTC
CASSLRTSGTNEQYF
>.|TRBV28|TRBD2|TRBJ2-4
TGTGCCAGCAGTTACCCCGCCCGGGGGGAGGGCAGCGCCAAAAACATTCAGTACTTC
CASSYPARGEGSAKNIQYF
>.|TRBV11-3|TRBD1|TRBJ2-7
TGTGCCAGCAGAAATTCCGGGACAGGGGGCTACTACGAGCAGTACTTC
CASRNSGTGGYYEQYF
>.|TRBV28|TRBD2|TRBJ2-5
TGTGCCAGCTGTATAGCGGGAGTTGACGAGACCCAGTACTTC
CASCIAGVDETQYF
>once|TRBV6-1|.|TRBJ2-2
TGTGCCGGGTCCTGGACACAAAGCACCGGGGAGCTGTTTTTT
CAGSWTQSTGELFF
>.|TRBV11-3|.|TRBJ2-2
TGTGCCAGCAGCTTAGATCTGTCTAGCGCTTACACCGGGGAGCTGTTTTTT
CASSLDLSSAYTGELFF
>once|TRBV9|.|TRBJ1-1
TGTGCCAGCGGGGACCTTCTATTCACTGAAGCTTTCTTT
CASGDLLFTEAFF
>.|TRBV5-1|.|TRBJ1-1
TGCGCCAGCAGCTTGGACGGGACGCTGGACACTGAAGCTTTCTTT
CASSLDGTLDTEAFF
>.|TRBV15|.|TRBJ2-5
TGTGCCACCAGCAAAATTGGGGGTGCCGGTGAGACCCAGTACTTC
CATSKIGGAGETQYF
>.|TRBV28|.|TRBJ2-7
TGTGCCAGCAGTTTTTCTCGCAGCGGTATATGGTACGAGCAGTACTTC
CASSFSRSGIWYEQYF
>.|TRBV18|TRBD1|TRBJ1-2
TGTGCCAGCTCACCTGACGGGACAGGAGGGGTCTATGGCTACACCTTC
CASSPDGTGGVYGYTF
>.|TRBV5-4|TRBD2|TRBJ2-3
TGTGCCAGCAGCCCCGCTAGCGGCCCCGCCACGCAGTATTTT
CASSPASGPATQYF
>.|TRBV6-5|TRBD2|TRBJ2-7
TGTGCCAGCAGTCTCCGACTAGCGGGAGTAGTAGAGCAGTACTTC
CASSLRLAGVVEQYF
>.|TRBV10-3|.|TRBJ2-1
TGTGCCATCAGTGAGTCGTTAGGGACCAACACAAGGCCGTTCTTC
CAISESLGTNTRPFF
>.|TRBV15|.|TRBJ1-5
TGTGCCACCAGCCCTCATATCACCCAGGAACAGCCCCAGCATTTT
CATSPHITQEQPQHF
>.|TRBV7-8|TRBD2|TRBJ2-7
TGTGCCAGCAGCGTGGGCTCTGGGCGGGAGGAGTTCGAGCAGTACTTC
CASSVGSGREEFEQYF
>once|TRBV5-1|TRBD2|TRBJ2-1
TGCGCCAGCTTACCGGGACTAGCCTCCTACAATGAGCAGTTCTTC
CASLPGLASYNEQFF
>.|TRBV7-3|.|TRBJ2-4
TGTGCCAGCAGCCCCGGGCGACAGTCAAACATTCAGTACTTC
CASSPGRQSNIQYF
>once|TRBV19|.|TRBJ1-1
TGTGCCAGTGAATACACAGGGAGAACTGAAGCTTTCTTT
CASEYTGRTEAFF
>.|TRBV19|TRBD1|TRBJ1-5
TGTGCCAGTACCCCCCTCGGGACAGCGGCGGATCAGCCCCAGCATTTT
CASTPLGTAADQPQHF
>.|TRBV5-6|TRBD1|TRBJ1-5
TGTGCCAGCAGCTTAGGGACAGGGTGGGACAGCAATCAGCCCCAGCATTTT
CASSLGTGWDSNQPQHF
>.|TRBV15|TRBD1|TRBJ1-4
TGTGCCACCGGTACCCCTGGACAGGGACGGGGTGAAAAACTGTTTTTT
CATGTPGQGRGEKLFF
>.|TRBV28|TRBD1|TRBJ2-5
TGTGCCAGCAGTCATACGACAGGGCTAAGAGAGACCCAGTACTTC
CASSHTTGLRETQYF
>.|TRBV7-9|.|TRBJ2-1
TGTGCCAGCACCCCGGGAGTTGAGCAGTTCTTC
CASTPGVEQFF
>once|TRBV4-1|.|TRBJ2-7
TGCGCCAGCAGCCATATAGATCTATCGGGTATAAGGCCCAGCGAGCAGTACTTC
CASSHIDLSGIRPSEQYF
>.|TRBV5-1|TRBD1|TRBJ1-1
TGCGCCAGCAGCTCGGGACAGGGAGTGAATTTGGACACTGAAGCTTTCTTT
CASSSGQGVNLDTEAFF
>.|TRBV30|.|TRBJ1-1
TGTGCCTGGAGTGTGCAGACTGAAGCTTTCTTT
CAWSVQTEAFF
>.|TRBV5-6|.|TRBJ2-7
TGTGCCAGCAGCTTGGTTGCAGGGGCCGAGCAGTACTTC
CASSLVAGAEQYF
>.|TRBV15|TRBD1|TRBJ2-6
TGTGCCACCAGCAGATTAAAGTTGGGACAGGTAACGAAAGGGGCCAACGTCCTGACTTTC
CATSRLKLGQVTKGANVLTF
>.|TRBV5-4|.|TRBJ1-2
TGTGCCAGCAGCTCCCCCGTCGAGAGGGGCTACACCTTC
CASSSPVERGYTF
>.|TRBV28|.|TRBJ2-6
TGTGCCAGCAGTTCCTTGACCCTCTCTGGGGCCAACGTCCTGACTTTC
CASSSLTLSGANVLTF
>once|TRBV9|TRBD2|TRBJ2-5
TGTGCCAGCAGCGGAGCTAGCGGAAAGAACCCAGACCAAGAGACCCAGTACTTC
CASSGASGKNPDQETQYF
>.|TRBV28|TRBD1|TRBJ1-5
TGTGCCAGCAGCCGTCCAACAGGGGCGAATCAGCCCCAGCATTTT
CASSRPTGANQPQHF
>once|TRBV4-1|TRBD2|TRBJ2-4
TGCGCCAGCAGCGAAGGACTAGCCGGCGCCAAAAACATTCAGTACTTC
CASSEGLAGAKNIQYF
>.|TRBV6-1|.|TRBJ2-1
TGTGCCAGCAGTGAAGGGGACCCCCTTTACAATGAGCAGTTCTTC
CASSEGDPLYNEQFF
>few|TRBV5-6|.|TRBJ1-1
TGTGCCAGCAGCTCTGGATCGGGCACTGAAGCTTTCTTT
CASSSGSGTEAFF
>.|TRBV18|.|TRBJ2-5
TGTGCCAGCTCACCATTCCGGTTGGAGACCCAGTACTTC
CASSPFRLETQYF
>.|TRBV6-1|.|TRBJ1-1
TGTGCCAGCAGTGGTCGCAGGGGTCCTGAAGCTTTCTTT
CASSGRRGPEAFF
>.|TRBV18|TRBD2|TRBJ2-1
TGTGCCAGCTCCACTAGCGGGATACAGACCTACAATGAGCAGTTCTTC
CASSTSGIQTYNEQFF
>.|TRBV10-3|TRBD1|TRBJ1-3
TGTGCCATCGGACAGGGGTTCTCTGGAAACACCATATATTTT
CAIGQGFSGNTIYF
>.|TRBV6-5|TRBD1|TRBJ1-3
TGTGCCAGCAGTTCCGGGACAGGGGATAGTGGAAACACCATATATTTT
CASSSGTGDSGNTIYF
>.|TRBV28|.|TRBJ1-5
TGTGCCAGCAGCCAGGGCGGGGGGAATCAGCCCCAGCATTTT
CASSQGGGNQPQHF
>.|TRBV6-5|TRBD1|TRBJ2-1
TGTGCCAGCAGTTACTCAGGACAGGGCAACAATGAGCAGTTCTTC
CASSYSGQGNNEQFF
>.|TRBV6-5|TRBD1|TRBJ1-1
TGTGCCAGCAGTCGACAGGGGCCGAACACTGAAGCTTTCTTT
CASSRQGPNTEAFF
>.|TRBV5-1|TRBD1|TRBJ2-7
TGCGCCAGCAGCTTATACACAGGGGGGCCCTCCTACGAGCAGTACTTC
CASSLYTGGPSYEQYF
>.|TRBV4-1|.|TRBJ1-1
TGCGCCAGCAGCCAATTATTTTCCCCACGGGGCACTGAAGCTTTCTTT
CASSQLFSPRGTEAFF
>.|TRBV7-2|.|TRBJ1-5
TGTGCCAGCAGCTTAGGAGGGTTGGGCAATCAGCCCCAGCATTTT
CASSLGGLGNQPQHF
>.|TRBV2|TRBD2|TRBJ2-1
TGTGCCAGCAGTGGGACTAGCGGGAGTGATGAGCAGTTCTTC
CASSGTSGSDEQFF